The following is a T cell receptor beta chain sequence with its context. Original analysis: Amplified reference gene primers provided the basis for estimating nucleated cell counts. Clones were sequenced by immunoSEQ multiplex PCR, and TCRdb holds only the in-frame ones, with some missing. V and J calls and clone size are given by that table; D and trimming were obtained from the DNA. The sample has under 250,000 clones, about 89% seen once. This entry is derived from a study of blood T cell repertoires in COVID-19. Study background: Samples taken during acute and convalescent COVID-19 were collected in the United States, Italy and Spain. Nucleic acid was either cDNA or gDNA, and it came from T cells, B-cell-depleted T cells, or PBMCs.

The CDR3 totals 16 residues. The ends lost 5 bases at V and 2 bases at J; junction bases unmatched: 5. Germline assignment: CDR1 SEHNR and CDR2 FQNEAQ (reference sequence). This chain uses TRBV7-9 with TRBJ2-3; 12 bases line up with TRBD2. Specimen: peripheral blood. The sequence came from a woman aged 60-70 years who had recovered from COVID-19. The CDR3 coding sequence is TGTGCCAGCAGCATCTGGACTAGCGGGAACACAGATACGCAGTATTTT. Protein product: CASSIWTSGNTDTQYF.